This T cell receptor beta chain was captured by sequencing in a study of blood T cell repertoires in COVID-19. This table comes from immunoSEQ multiplex PCR, and its TCRdb copy is limited to in-frame clones, with some not included. The profile shows roughly 220,000 clones, around 89% of them singletons. Sequencing was performed on PBMCs or T cells enriched from blood (not recorded which). This sequence originates from a young woman who had recovered from COVID-19.

This chain's CDR3 is CASSYRQSSYNEQFF. As DNA, the CDR3 is TGCGCCAGCAGCTATCGACAGAGCTCCTACAATGAGCAGTTCTTC. V usage is TRBV5-1 and J usage is TRBJ2-1; D is perhaps TRBD1 (5 bases). The V and J ends lost 3 bases and 0 bases respectively, with 10 bases between them. The CDR3 is 15 residues long. The germline gives CDR1 SGHRS, CDR2 YFSETQ. The full variable domain, rest sourced from reference TRBV5-1 and TRBJ2-1, is KAGVTQTPRYLIKTRGQQVTLSCSPISGHRSVSWYQQTPGQGLQFLFEYFSETQRNKGNFPGRFSGRQFSNSRSEMNVSTLELGDSALYLCASSYRQSSYNEQFFGPGTRLTVL.